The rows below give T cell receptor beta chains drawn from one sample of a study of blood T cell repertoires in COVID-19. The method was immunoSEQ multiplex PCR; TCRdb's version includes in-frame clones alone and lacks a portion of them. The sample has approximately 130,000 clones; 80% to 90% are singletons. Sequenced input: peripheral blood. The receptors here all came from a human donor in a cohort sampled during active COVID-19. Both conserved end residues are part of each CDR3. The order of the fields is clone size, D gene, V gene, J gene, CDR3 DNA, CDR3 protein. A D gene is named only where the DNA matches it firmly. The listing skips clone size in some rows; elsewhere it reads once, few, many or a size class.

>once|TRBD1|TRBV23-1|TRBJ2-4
TGCGCCAGCGGAACCGGGACAGGGGTCGCCAAAAACATTCAGTACTTC
CASGTGTGVAKNIQYF
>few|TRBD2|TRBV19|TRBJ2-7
TGTGCCAGTAGTCCCCTCGGCGGGACTAGCGCCTCCTACGCGCAGTACTTC
CASSPLGGTSASYAQYF
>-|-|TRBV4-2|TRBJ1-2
TGTGCCAGCACCCAAGGCGTGGGGGGGTCCTATGGCTACACCTTC
CASTQGVGGSYGYTF
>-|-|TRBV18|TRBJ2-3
TGTGCCAGCTCACCAATGAGAGGTACTAGCAGGGATACGCAGTATTTT
CASSPMRGTSRDTQYF
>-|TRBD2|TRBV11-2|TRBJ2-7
TGTGCCAGCAGTCCTCCGAGCGGGGGGTACTACGAGCAGTACTTC
CASSPPSGGYYEQYF
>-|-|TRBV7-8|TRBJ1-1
TGTGCCAGCAGCTTTTTAGAGGGACTAGTGGCTTTCTTT
CASSFLEGLVAFF
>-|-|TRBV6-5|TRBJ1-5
TGTGCCAGCACCGAGGCGAATATCAATCAGCCCCAGCATTTT
CASTEANINQPQHF
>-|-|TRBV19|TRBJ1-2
TGTGCCAGTAATCCGGACAGAGCTAACTATGGCTACACCTTC
CASNPDRANYGYTF
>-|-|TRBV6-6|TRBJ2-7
TGTGCCAGCAGTCACCCCCCGAGGGGGAGGGAATACTACGAGCAGTACTTC
CASSHPPRGREYYEQYF
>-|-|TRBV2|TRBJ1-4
TGTGCCAGCAGTGAGACGAGGGCGCATGCAGAAAAACTGTTTTTT
CASSETRAHAEKLFF
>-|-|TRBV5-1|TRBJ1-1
TGCGCCAGCAGCCCGGAGCCTGGGAACACTGAAGCTTTCTTT
CASSPEPGNTEAFF
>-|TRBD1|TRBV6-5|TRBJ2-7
TGTGCCAGCAGTTTAGAACCAGGGGGCGAGTACGAGCAGTACTTC
CASSLEPGGEYEQYF
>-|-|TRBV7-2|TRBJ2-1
TGTGCCAGCACTTTGACCCCAGGTGGTGAGCAGTTCTTC
CASTLTPGGEQFF
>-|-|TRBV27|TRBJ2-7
TGTGCCAGCAGTCGCCAGGGAATTGGATACGAGCAGTACTTC
CASSRQGIGYEQYF
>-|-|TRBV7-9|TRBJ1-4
TGTGCCAGCAGCTTAGCCTGGAGTGAAAAACTGTTTTTT
CASSLAWSEKLFF
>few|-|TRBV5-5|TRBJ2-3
TGTGCCAGCAGCGGGGGGACGGCTAGCACAGATACGCAGTATTTT
CASSGGTASTDTQYF
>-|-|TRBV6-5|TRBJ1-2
TGTGCCAGCACTCGGGGTGTAACGTCTGGCTACACCTTC
CASTRGVTSGYTF
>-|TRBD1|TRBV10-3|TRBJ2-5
TGTGCCATCAGACCAGCGACAGGGGAAGAGACCCAGTACTTC
CAIRPATGEETQYF
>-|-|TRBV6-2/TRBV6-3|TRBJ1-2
TGTGCCAGCAGTTACTCTGGACAGTCCTATGGCTACACCTTC
CASSYSGQSYGYTF
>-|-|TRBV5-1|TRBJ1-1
TGCGCCAGCAGCTTGTGGGCAGGAGGAAGCACTGAAGCTTTCTTT
CASSLWAGGSTEAFF
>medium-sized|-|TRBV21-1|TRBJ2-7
TGTGCCAGCAGCAAAGGGTACTCAGGTTACGAGCAGTACTTC
CASSKGYSGYEQYF
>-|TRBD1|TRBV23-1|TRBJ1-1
TGCGCCAGCACCGGGACAGGGGGACTCCACACTGAAGCTTTCTTT
CASTGTGGLHTEAFF
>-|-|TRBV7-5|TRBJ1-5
TGTGCCAGAAGCACTAGGGGGCCCCCCAATCAGCCCCAGCATTTT
CARSTRGPPNQPQHF
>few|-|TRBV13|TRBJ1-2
TGTGCCAGCAGCTTAGGCCTAATCGGGGTGGGAGCGAACGGCTACACCTTC
CASSLGLIGVGANGYTF
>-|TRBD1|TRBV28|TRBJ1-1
TGTGCCAGCAGTCTGGACAGGGTTTTGACTGAAGCTTTCTTT
CASSLDRVLTEAFF
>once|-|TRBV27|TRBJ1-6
TGTGCCAGCAGTCCCGCGGGCTATAATTCACCCCTCCACTTT
CASSPAGYNSPLHF